This TCR beta chain appears in the sequencing data of a study of CD8+CD57+ T cells in acquired aplastic anemia. Study at large: Healthy donors averaged about 10 million reads for CD4+ cells.

There are many counts of this clonotype. Its specificity is not known. CDR1 and CDR2 (germline): SNHLY, FYNNEI. With 5 bases removed from V and 3 bases from J, the gap between germline ends came to 14 bases. The CDR3 contains 14 residues. The study profiled TCR beta VDJ and CDR3 using genomic DNA as template. Each CDR3 protein gets one entry after TCRdb re-called the reads with MiXCR. The table records some 410,000 distinct CDR3 sequences, about 70% of them present only once. The study, taken as a whole, reports: Patients and controls shared about 30 CD8+ CDR3 sequences, which appeared highly expressed in patients and within their immunodominant clones.

This chain joins TRBV2 and TRBJ2-7, with D possibly being TRBD1 (6 bases). Input material: sorted CD4+, CD8+, or CD8+CD57+ T cells (not recorded which) from PBMCs. The sequence derives from a human donor in good health, serving as a control. The CDR3: CASSRNRAGYEQYF. In DNA, the CDR3 is TGTGCCAGCAGTAGAAACAGGGCAGGCTACGAGCAGTACTTC.